The TCR beta chain under discussion was sequenced for a study of blood T cells in healthy people across ages. Study-level findings and limits: PBMCs that were unsorted prevented a conclusive naive versus antigen-experienced comparison.

Remarks on this clonotype: The antigen remains undetermined.

Germline V gives CDR1 DFQATT, CDR2 SNEGSKA (reference sequence). The trim removed 4 bases at V and 1 base at J, leaving 10 bases unmatched. This CDR3 spans 16 amino acids. PBMCs were isolated at a quantity of at least 7 million per sample. With a J-beta primer mix and a sample-barcoded 5' primer, a second PCR ran about 7 to 11 cycles. MiXCR was run by TCRdb on the 5' RACE reads, yielding one entry per CDR3 protein. The sample yields 1.5 million to 2 million distinct CDR3 sequences, around 50% seen once. The gene calls are TRBV20-1 and TRBJ2-3, with 8 bases aligning to TRBD2. The receptor was isolated from a woman between 35 and 50 years old in good health. The specimen was blood. The CDR3 nucleotides read TGCAGTGCTACCTCCCGGGGGGGGTCGGGCACAGATACGCAGTATTTT. This gives the protein CSATSRGGSGTDTQYF.